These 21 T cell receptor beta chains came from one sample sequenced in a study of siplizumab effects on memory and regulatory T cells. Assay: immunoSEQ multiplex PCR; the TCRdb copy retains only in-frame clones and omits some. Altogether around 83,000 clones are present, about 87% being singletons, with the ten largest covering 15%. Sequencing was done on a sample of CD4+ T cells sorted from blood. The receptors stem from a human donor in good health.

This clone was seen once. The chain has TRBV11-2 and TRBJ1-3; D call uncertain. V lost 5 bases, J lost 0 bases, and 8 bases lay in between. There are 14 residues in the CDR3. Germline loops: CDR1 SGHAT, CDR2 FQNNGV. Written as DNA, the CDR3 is TGTGCCAGCAGCCCCCACCGCTCTGGAAACACCATATATTTT. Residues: CASSPHRSGNTIYF.

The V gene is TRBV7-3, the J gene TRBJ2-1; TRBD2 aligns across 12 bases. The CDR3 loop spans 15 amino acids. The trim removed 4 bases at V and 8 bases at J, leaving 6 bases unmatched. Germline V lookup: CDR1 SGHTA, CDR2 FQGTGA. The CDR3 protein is CASSSSSGRAYEQFF. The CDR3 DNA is TGTGCCAGCAGCTCCTCTAGCGGGAGGGCCTATGAGCAGTTCTTC.

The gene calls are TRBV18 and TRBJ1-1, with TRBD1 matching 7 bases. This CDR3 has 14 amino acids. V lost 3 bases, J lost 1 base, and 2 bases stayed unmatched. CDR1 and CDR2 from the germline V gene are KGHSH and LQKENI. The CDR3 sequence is CASSPGDRNTEAFF. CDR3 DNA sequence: TGTGCCAGCTCACCGGGGGACAGGAACACTGAAGCTTTCTTT. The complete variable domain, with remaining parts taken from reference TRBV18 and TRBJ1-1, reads NAGVMQNPRHLVRRRGQEARLRCSPMKGHSHVYWYRQLPEEGLKFMVYLQKENIIDESGMPKERFSAEFPKEGPSILRIQQVVRGDSAAYFCASSPGDRNTEAFFGQGTRLTVV.

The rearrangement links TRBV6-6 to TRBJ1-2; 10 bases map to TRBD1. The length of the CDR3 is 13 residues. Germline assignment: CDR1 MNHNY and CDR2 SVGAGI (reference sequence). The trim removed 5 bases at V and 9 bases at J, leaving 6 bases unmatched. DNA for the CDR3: TGTGCCAGCAGTCGGGGGACAGGGGCGCGCTACACCTTC. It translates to CASSRGTGARYTF.

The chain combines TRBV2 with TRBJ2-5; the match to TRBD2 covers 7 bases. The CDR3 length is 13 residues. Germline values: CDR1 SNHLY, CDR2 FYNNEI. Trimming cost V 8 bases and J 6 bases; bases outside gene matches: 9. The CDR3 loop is CASPGREGKTQYF. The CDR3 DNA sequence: TGTGCCAGCCCGGGGAGGGAGGGGAAGACCCAGTACTTC. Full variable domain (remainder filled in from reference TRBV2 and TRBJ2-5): EPEVTQTPSHQVTQMGQEVILRCVPISNHLYFYWYRQILGQKVEFLVSFYNNEISEKSEIFDDQFSVERPDGSNFTLKIRSTKLEDSAMYFCASPGREGKTQYFGPGTRLLVL.

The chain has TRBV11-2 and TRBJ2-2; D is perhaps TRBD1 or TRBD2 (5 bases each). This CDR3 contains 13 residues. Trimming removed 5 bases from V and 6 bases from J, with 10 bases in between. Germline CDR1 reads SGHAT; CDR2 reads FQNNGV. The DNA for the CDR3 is TGTGCCAGCAGCCTTTCGGGGCCCGGGGAGCTGTTTTTT. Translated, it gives CASSLSGPGELFF.

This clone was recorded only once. CDR3 nucleotides: TGTGCCAGCAGAGACGGGGATCTTAGGTGGAATGAGCAGTTCTTC. Translated: CASRDGDLRWNEQFF. The V and J genes are TRBV28 and TRBJ2-1, with D maybe TRBD2 (5 bases). CDR1 and CDR2 from the germline V gene are MDHEN and SYDVKM. The CDR3 sequence is 15 residues long. Trimming took off 6 bases at V and 7 bases at J, with 19 bases between the two ends.

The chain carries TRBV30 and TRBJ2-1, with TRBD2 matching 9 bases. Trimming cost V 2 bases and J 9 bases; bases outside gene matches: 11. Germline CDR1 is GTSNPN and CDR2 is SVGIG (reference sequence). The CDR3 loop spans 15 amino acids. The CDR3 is CAWSPLGREGIEQFF. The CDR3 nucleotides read TGTGCCTGGAGTCCCCTCGGGCGGGAGGGCATTGAGCAGTTCTTC. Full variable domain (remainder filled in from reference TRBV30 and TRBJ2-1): SQTIHQWPATLVQPVGSPLSLECTVEGTSNPNLYWYRQAAGRGLQLLFYSVGIGQISSEVPQNLSASRPQDRQFILSSKKLLLSDSGFYLCAWSPLGREGIEQFFGPGTRLTVL.

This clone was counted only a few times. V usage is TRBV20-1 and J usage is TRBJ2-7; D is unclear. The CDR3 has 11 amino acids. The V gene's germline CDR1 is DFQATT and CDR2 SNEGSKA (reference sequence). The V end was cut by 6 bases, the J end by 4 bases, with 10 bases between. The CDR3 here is CSARLEYEQYF. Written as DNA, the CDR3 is TGCAGTGCCAGACTGGAGTACGAGCAGTACTTC.

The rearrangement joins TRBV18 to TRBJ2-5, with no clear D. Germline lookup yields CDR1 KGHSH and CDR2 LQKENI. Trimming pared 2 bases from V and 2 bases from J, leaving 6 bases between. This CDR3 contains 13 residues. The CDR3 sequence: CASSPDRQETQYF. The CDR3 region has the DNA TGTGCCAGCTCACCAGACCGACAAGAGACCCAGTACTTC.

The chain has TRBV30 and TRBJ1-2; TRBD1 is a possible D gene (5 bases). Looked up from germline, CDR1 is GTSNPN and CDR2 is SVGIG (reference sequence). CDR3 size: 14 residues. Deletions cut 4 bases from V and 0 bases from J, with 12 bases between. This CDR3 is CAWITGDANYGYTF. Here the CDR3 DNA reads TGTGCCTGGATAACAGGAGACGCTAACTATGGCTACACCTTC. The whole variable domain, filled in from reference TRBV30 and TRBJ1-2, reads SQTIHQWPATLVQPVGSPLSLECTVEGTSNPNLYWYRQAAGRGLQLLFYSVGIGQISSEVPQNLSASRPQDRQFILSSKKLLLSDSGFYLCAWITGDANYGYTFGSGTRLTVV.

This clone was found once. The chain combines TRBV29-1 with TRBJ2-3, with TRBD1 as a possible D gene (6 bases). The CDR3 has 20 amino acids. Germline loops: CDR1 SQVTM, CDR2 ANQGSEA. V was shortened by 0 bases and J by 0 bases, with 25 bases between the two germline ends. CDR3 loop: CSVEDRTVNRALFSTDTQYF. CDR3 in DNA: TGCAGCGTTGAAGACCGGACAGTAAACCGAGCCCTTTTTAGCACAGATACGCAGTATTTT.

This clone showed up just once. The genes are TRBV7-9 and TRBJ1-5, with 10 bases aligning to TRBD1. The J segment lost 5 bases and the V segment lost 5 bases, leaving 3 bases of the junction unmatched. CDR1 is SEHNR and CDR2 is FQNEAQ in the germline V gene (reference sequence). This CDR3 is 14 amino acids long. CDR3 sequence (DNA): TGTGCCAGCAGCCCCGGGACAGGGGATCAGCCCCAGCATTTT. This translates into CASSPGTGDQPQHF.

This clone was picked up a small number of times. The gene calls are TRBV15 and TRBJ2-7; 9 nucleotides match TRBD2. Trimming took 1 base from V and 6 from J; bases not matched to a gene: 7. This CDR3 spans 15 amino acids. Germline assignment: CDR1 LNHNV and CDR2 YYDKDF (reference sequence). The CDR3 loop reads CATSRGAGGYSEQYF. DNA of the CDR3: TGTGCCACCAGCAGAGGAGCGGGAGGCTATTCCGAGCAGTACTTC.

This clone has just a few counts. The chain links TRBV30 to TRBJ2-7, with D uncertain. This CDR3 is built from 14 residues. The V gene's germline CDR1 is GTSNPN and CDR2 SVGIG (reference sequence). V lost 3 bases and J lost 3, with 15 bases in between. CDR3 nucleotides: TGTGCCTGGAGGATCCCCTTGGTCGGCTACGAGCAGTACTTC. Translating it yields CAWRIPLVGYEQYF.

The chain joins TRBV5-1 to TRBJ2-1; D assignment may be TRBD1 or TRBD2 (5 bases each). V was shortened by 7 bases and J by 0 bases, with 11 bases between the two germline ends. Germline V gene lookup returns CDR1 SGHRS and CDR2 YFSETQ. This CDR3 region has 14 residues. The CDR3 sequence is CASRGWSSYNEQFF. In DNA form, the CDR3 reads TGCGCCAGCCGGGGCTGGAGCTCCTACAATGAGCAGTTCTTC.

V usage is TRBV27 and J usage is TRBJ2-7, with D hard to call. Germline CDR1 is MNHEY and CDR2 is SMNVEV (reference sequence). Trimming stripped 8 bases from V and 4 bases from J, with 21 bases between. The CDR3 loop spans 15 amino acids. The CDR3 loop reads CASGPFGSSLYEQYF. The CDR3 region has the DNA TGTGCCAGCGGTCCGTTTGGGTCCTCCCTTTACGAGCAGTACTTC.

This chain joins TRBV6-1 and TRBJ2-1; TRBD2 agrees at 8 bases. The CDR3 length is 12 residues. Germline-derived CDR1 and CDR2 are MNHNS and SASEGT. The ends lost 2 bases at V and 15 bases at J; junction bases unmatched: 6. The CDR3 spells CASSEPGLAGFF. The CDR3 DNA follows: TGTGCCAGCAGTGAACCTGGGCTAGCGGGGTTCTTC.

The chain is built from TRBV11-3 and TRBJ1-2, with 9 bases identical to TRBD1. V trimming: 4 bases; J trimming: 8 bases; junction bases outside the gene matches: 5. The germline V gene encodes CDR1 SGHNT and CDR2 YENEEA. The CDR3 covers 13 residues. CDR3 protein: CASSSGQGGGYTF. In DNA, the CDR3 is TGTGCCAGCAGCTCGGGACAGGGAGGAGGCTACACCTTC.

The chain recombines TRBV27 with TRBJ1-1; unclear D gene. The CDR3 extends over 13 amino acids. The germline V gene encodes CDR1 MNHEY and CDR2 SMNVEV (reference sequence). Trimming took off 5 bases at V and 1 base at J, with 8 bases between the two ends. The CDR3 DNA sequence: TGTGCCAGCAGTCCCTACCCGAACACTGAAGCTTTCTTT. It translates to CASSPYPNTEAFF.

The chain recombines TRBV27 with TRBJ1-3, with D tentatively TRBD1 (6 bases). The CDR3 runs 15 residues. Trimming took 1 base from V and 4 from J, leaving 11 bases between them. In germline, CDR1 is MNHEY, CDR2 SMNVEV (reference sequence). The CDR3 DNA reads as TGTGCCAGCAGTTTATACGGGGGCGGGGGAAACACCATATATTTT. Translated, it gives CASSLYGGGGNTIYF.